Listed below are T cell receptor beta chains from one sample, sequenced in a study of T cell changes during pregnancy in multiple sclerosis. TCRdb's table, derived via immunoSEQ multiplex PCR, lists solely in-frame clones and lacks some. The sample has 34,000 or so clones; over 75% are singletons. The starting material was CD8+ T cells from peripheral blood mononuclear cells, obtained before pregnancy. The source is a female donor with multiple sclerosis, enrolled in a pregnancy study. Each CDR3 is given with its conserved first and last residue. D genes are given only for firm matches. Clone sizes are given selectively: once, few, many, or a class where the clone is expanded.

d_call: NA
v_call: TRBV30
j_call: TRBJ1-3
clone_size: NA
cdr3_aa: CARWDLAGNTIYF
cdr3_nt: TGTGCCCGGTGGGACTTAGCTGGAAACACCATATATTTT

d_call: NA
v_call: TRBV10-3
j_call: TRBJ2-1
clone_size: NA
cdr3_aa: CAIGGASSYNEQFF
cdr3_nt: TGTGCCATCGGTGGGGCTAGCAGTTACAATGAGCAGTTCTTC

d_call: TRBD1
v_call: TRBV5-1
j_call: TRBJ2-2
clone_size: NA
cdr3_aa: CASTQQRQGNTGELFF
cdr3_nt: TGCGCCAGCACGCAGCAGAGACAGGGGAACACCGGGGAGCTGTTTTTT

d_call: NA
v_call: TRBV6-5
j_call: TRBJ2-1
clone_size: NA
cdr3_aa: CASSYSTAAEQFF
cdr3_nt: TGTGCCAGCAGTTACTCGACTGCGGCCGAGCAGTTCTTC

d_call: TRBD1
v_call: TRBV2
j_call: TRBJ1-6
clone_size: NA
cdr3_aa: CASRNTDRTRPYNSPLHF
cdr3_nt: TGTGCCAGCAGGAATACGGACAGGACCAGGCCCTATAATTCACCCCTCCACTTT

d_call: NA
v_call: TRBV27
j_call: TRBJ2-2
clone_size: once
cdr3_aa: CASSSSSVTGELFF
cdr3_nt: TGTGCCAGCAGTAGCTCTAGCGTCACCGGGGAGCTGTTTTTT

d_call: NA
v_call: TRBV5-1
j_call: TRBJ1-3
clone_size: NA
cdr3_aa: CASSYEGAGNTIYF
cdr3_nt: TGCGCCAGCAGCTACGAAGGAGCTGGAAACACCATATATTTT

d_call: NA
v_call: TRBV27
j_call: TRBJ1-2
clone_size: NA
cdr3_aa: CASSSRGHFYGYTF
cdr3_nt: TGTGCCAGCAGTTCCCGAGGACACTTCTATGGCTACACCTTC

d_call: NA
v_call: TRBV14
j_call: TRBJ2-7
clone_size: NA
cdr3_aa: CASSQETSGSYEQYF
cdr3_nt: TGTGCCAGCAGCCAAGAAACAAGCGGGTCCTACGAGCAGTACTTC

d_call: TRBD1
v_call: TRBV11-2
j_call: TRBJ1-2
clone_size: NA
cdr3_aa: CASRGTANYGYTF
cdr3_nt: TGTGCCAGCAGAGGGACAGCTAACTATGGCTACACCTTC

d_call: TRBD2
v_call: TRBV2
j_call: TRBJ2-3
clone_size: NA
cdr3_aa: CASSELASSTDTQYF
cdr3_nt: TGTGCCAGCAGCGAACTAGCGTCTAGCACAGATACGCAGTATTTT

d_call: NA
v_call: TRBV7-2
j_call: TRBJ2-3
clone_size: NA
cdr3_aa: CASSLGRGDTQYF
cdr3_nt: TGTGCCAGCAGCTTGGGCAGGGGAGATACGCAGTATTTT

d_call: NA
v_call: TRBV7-2
j_call: TRBJ1-1
clone_size: NA
cdr3_aa: CASSPTGAHGTEAFF
cdr3_nt: TGTGCCAGCAGCCCTACTGGGGCGCATGGCACTGAAGCTTTCTTT

d_call: TRBD1
v_call: TRBV6-5
j_call: TRBJ1-1
clone_size: NA
cdr3_aa: CASSPTQGHTEAFF
cdr3_nt: TGTGCCAGCAGTCCGACACAGGGGCACACTGAAGCTTTCTTT

d_call: TRBD1
v_call: TRBV19
j_call: TRBJ1-1
clone_size: NA
cdr3_aa: CASSYRGTEAFF
cdr3_nt: TGTGCCAGTAGTTACAGGGGCACTGAAGCTTTCTTT

d_call: NA
v_call: TRBV5-6
j_call: TRBJ2-7
clone_size: NA
cdr3_aa: CASSLTLGGIAYEQYF
cdr3_nt: TGTGCCAGCAGCCTAACGCTCGGGGGAATAGCCTACGAGCAGTACTTC

d_call: TRBD1
v_call: TRBV11-2
j_call: TRBJ1-1
clone_size: NA
cdr3_aa: CASSFTGQVNTEAFF
cdr3_nt: TGTGCCAGCAGTTTTACGGGACAGGTGAACACTGAAGCTTTCTTT

d_call: NA
v_call: TRBV5-6
j_call: TRBJ1-5
clone_size: NA
cdr3_aa: CASSLGSQPQHF
cdr3_nt: TGTGCCAGCAGCCTGGGGAGCCAGCCCCAGCATTTT

d_call: NA
v_call: TRBV30
j_call: TRBJ1-1
clone_size: once
cdr3_aa: CAWSEGPEAFF
cdr3_nt: TGTGCCTGGAGTGAGGGGCCTGAAGCTTTCTTT

d_call: NA
v_call: TRBV7-8
j_call: TRBJ1-3
clone_size: NA
cdr3_aa: CASSLRGRNTIYF
cdr3_nt: TGTGCCAGCAGCTTACGGGGGAGGAACACCATATATTTT

d_call: TRBD1
v_call: TRBV2
j_call: TRBJ2-2
clone_size: NA
cdr3_aa: CASSFPGQDPNTGELFF
cdr3_nt: TGTGCCAGCAGCTTTCCGGGACAGGACCCGAACACCGGGGAGCTGTTTTTT

d_call: NA
v_call: TRBV18
j_call: TRBJ2-1
clone_size: NA
cdr3_aa: CASSPRAGTGRGDEQFF
cdr3_nt: TGTGCCAGCTCACCACGTGCCGGGACAGGACGGGGGGATGAGCAGTTCTTC

d_call: NA
v_call: TRBV7-6
j_call: TRBJ2-1
clone_size: NA
cdr3_aa: CASSLAGESLGEQFF
cdr3_nt: TGTGCCAGCAGCTTAGCTGGGGAGTCGCTGGGTGAGCAGTTCTTC

d_call: NA
v_call: TRBV5-1
j_call: TRBJ2-3
clone_size: NA
cdr3_aa: CASSLGAQGFTDTQYF
cdr3_nt: TGCGCCAGCAGCCTGGGGGCCCAGGGGTTTACAGATACGCAGTATTTT

d_call: TRBD2
v_call: TRBV5-6
j_call: TRBJ2-1
clone_size: NA
cdr3_aa: CASSLRASGQYNEQFF
cdr3_nt: TGTGCCAGCAGCTTGCGGGCTAGCGGGCAGTACAATGAGCAGTTCTTC

d_call: NA
v_call: TRBV19
j_call: TRBJ1-4
clone_size: NA
cdr3_aa: CASSIDSGGAGTNEKLFF
cdr3_nt: TGTGCCAGTAGTATAGATTCGGGGGGCGCTGGCACTAATGAAAAACTGTTTTTT

d_call: TRBD1
v_call: TRBV7-6
j_call: TRBJ1-4
clone_size: once
cdr3_aa: CASSLAVTGGREKLFF
cdr3_nt: TGTGCCAGCAGCTTAGCTGTGACAGGGGGTCGTGAAAAACTGTTTTTT

d_call: TRBD1
v_call: TRBV4-1
j_call: TRBJ2-7
clone_size: NA
cdr3_aa: CASSQDRNRGLGEQYF
cdr3_nt: TGCGCCAGCAGCCAAGACCGGAACAGGGGGCTGGGCGAGCAGTACTTC

d_call: TRBD1
v_call: TRBV11-2
j_call: TRBJ2-5
clone_size: NA
cdr3_aa: CASSTGTGTYQETQYF
cdr3_nt: TGTGCCAGCAGCACCGGGACAGGGACGTACCAAGAGACCCAGTACTTC

d_call: NA
v_call: TRBV11-3
j_call: TRBJ2-1
clone_size: NA
cdr3_aa: CASSAPGLLNEQFF
cdr3_nt: TGTGCCAGCAGCGCTCCGGGACTCCTAAATGAGCAGTTCTTC

d_call: TRBD2
v_call: TRBV5-6
j_call: TRBJ2-3
clone_size: once
cdr3_aa: CASSSPLAGGADTQYF
cdr3_nt: TGTGCCAGCAGCTCCCCCCTGGCGGGAGGCGCAGATACGCAGTATTTT

d_call: TRBD1
v_call: TRBV5-6
j_call: TRBJ1-4
clone_size: NA
cdr3_aa: CASSQGQGFFEKLFF
cdr3_nt: TGTGCCAGCAGCCAAGGACAGGGTTTTTTTGAAAAACTGTTTTTT

d_call: TRBD2
v_call: TRBV5-6
j_call: TRBJ2-7
clone_size: NA
cdr3_aa: CASSLRRGAYEQYF
cdr3_nt: TGTGCCAGCAGCTTGAGGCGGGGGGCCTACGAGCAGTACTTC

d_call: TRBD2
v_call: TRBV4-3
j_call: TRBJ2-5
clone_size: NA
cdr3_aa: CASSQDRLAGEETQYF
cdr3_nt: TGCGCCAGCAGCCAAGATCGGCTAGCGGGGGAAGAGACCCAGTACTTC

d_call: NA
v_call: TRBV4-2
j_call: TRBJ1-1
clone_size: NA
cdr3_aa: CASSPPGAIPGEAFF
cdr3_nt: TGTGCCAGCAGCCCCCCCGGAGCGATACCAGGGGAAGCTTTCTTT

d_call: NA
v_call: TRBV7-6
j_call: TRBJ1-3
clone_size: NA
cdr3_aa: CASSQGPGGGNTIYF
cdr3_nt: TGTGCCAGCAGCCAGGGACCGGGGGGGGGAAACACCATATATTTT

d_call: NA
v_call: TRBV4-3
j_call: TRBJ2-3
clone_size: NA
cdr3_aa: CASSQDQGRVTDTQYF
cdr3_nt: TGCGCCAGCAGCCAAGACCAGGGTAGGGTTACAGATACGCAGTATTTT

d_call: NA
v_call: TRBV5-6
j_call: TRBJ2-7
clone_size: NA
cdr3_aa: CASSLAGVHEQYF
cdr3_nt: TGTGCCAGCAGCTTGGCTGGAGTCCACGAGCAGTACTTC

d_call: NA
v_call: TRBV7-9
j_call: TRBJ2-7
clone_size: NA
cdr3_aa: CASSQLDSSYEQYF
cdr3_nt: TGTGCCAGCAGCCAGTTGGACAGTTCCTACGAGCAGTACTTC

d_call: TRBD1
v_call: TRBV29-1
j_call: TRBJ2-5
clone_size: NA
cdr3_aa: CSVVYGTGAGEQYF
cdr3_nt: TGCAGCGTCGTTTACGGGACAGGGGCAGGGGAGCAGTACTTC

d_call: NA
v_call: TRBV4-1
j_call: TRBJ2-1
clone_size: NA
cdr3_aa: CASSQEAPTQDEQFF
cdr3_nt: TGCGCCAGCAGCCAAGAAGCCCCAACCCAGGATGAGCAGTTCTTC

d_call: TRBD1
v_call: TRBV15
j_call: TRBJ1-2
clone_size: once
cdr3_aa: CATSGRGQDIYGYTF
cdr3_nt: TGTGCCACCAGCGGAAGGGGACAGGACATCTATGGCTACACCTTC

d_call: TRBD2
v_call: TRBV5-4
j_call: TRBJ2-7
clone_size: NA
cdr3_aa: CASSWGLGGSYEQYF
cdr3_nt: TGTGCCAGCAGCTGGGGACTAGGGGGCTCCTACGAGCAGTACTTC

d_call: NA
v_call: TRBV30
j_call: TRBJ2-1
clone_size: NA
cdr3_aa: CAWSVLTLNEQFF
cdr3_nt: TGTGCCTGGAGTGTACTTACTCTCAATGAGCAGTTCTTC

d_call: NA
v_call: TRBV6-1
j_call: TRBJ1-4
clone_size: NA
cdr3_aa: CASSRVSEEKLFF
cdr3_nt: TGTGCCAGCAGCAGGGTATCCGAAGAAAAACTGTTTTTT

d_call: NA
v_call: TRBV19
j_call: TRBJ1-1
clone_size: NA
cdr3_aa: CASSLQAMNTEAFF
cdr3_nt: TGTGCCAGTAGTTTACAGGCTATGAACACTGAAGCTTTCTTT

d_call: TRBD1
v_call: TRBV10-3
j_call: TRBJ2-7
clone_size: NA
cdr3_aa: CAISEGTGSFHEQYF
cdr3_nt: TGTGCCATCAGTGAGGGGACAGGGAGTTTCCACGAGCAGTACTTC

d_call: TRBD2
v_call: TRBV7-9
j_call: TRBJ2-3
clone_size: NA
cdr3_aa: CATSPGLLLKDTQYF
cdr3_nt: TGTGCCACTTCGCCGGGACTACTCCTTAAGGATACGCAGTATTTT

d_call: TRBD1
v_call: TRBV2
j_call: TRBJ2-7
clone_size: NA
cdr3_aa: CASTTGVPGYEQYF
cdr3_nt: TGTGCCAGCACTACAGGGGTTCCTGGGTACGAGCAGTACTTC

d_call: TRBD2
v_call: TRBV9
j_call: TRBJ2-2
clone_size: NA
cdr3_aa: CASSGAWSGGTGELFF
cdr3_nt: TGTGCCAGCAGCGGAGCCTGGTCGGGGGGCACCGGGGAGCTGTTTTTT

d_call: NA
v_call: TRBV6-1
j_call: TRBJ2-7
clone_size: NA
cdr3_aa: CASRSRGPYEQYF
cdr3_nt: TGTGCCAGCAGGTCCAGGGGCCCCTACGAGCAGTACTTC

d_call: TRBD1
v_call: TRBV5-1
j_call: TRBJ1-1
clone_size: once
cdr3_aa: CASSLAGGPTEAFF
cdr3_nt: TGCGCCAGCAGCTTGGCAGGGGGGCCCACTGAAGCTTTCTTT

d_call: TRBD2
v_call: TRBV19
j_call: TRBJ2-7
clone_size: medium-sized
cdr3_aa: CASSAGERYEQYF
cdr3_nt: TGTGCCAGTAGTGCGGGGGAGCGGTACGAGCAGTACTTC

d_call: NA
v_call: TRBV6-1
j_call: TRBJ2-2
clone_size: once
cdr3_aa: CANRGGGELFF
cdr3_nt: TGTGCCAACAGGGGGGGCGGGGAGCTGTTTTTT

d_call: NA
v_call: TRBV5-6
j_call: TRBJ2-7
clone_size: NA
cdr3_aa: CASSFSGISYEQYF
cdr3_nt: TGTGCCAGCAGCTTTAGCGGTATTTCCTACGAGCAGTACTTC

d_call: NA
v_call: TRBV5-5
j_call: TRBJ1-4
clone_size: NA
cdr3_aa: CASSGRASATNEKLFF
cdr3_nt: TGTGCCAGCAGCGGCAGGGCGTCAGCAACTAATGAAAAACTGTTTTTT

d_call: NA
v_call: TRBV25-1
j_call: TRBJ1-4
clone_size: NA
cdr3_aa: CASSERVNEKLFF
cdr3_nt: TGTGCCAGCAGTGAAAGAGTGAATGAAAAACTGTTTTTT

d_call: TRBD2
v_call: TRBV9
j_call: TRBJ2-3
clone_size: NA
cdr3_aa: CASSPRGGEVNTQYF
cdr3_nt: TGTGCCAGCAGTCCTCGGGGGGGGGAAGTGAATACGCAGTATTTT

d_call: NA
v_call: TRBV9
j_call: TRBJ1-5
clone_size: NA
cdr3_aa: CASSSGVGQPQHF
cdr3_nt: TGTGCCAGCAGCTCAGGGGTTGGTCAGCCCCAGCATTTT